This entry lists 2 T cell receptor beta chains sequenced from one sample in a study of cytomegalovirus exposure and HLA in healthy donors. Amplification used 60 Vbeta primers and 13 Jbeta primers. Libraries were prepared by immunoSEQ multiplex PCR; TCRdb keeps only in-frame clonotypes and omits some of them. The table has about 160,000 clones, approximately 76% seen once. Sequencing input: PBMCs. Receptors were obtained from a man in his 60s in good health and CMV-seronegative.

The rearrangement uses TRBV7-2 and TRBJ2-5; the match to TRBD1 covers 11 bases. J gave up 5 bases and V 5 bases, and 10 bases lay outside the gene matches. The CDR3 spans 16 residues. Germline CDR1 and CDR2: SGHTA and FQGNSA. CDR3 nucleotide sequence: TGTGCCAGCAGCCAGGGGACAGGGGGTGCTGTGGAGACCCAGTACTTC. It encodes CASSQGTGGAVETQYF.

The chain uses TRBV5-4 and TRBJ2-5; TRBD2 aligns across 14 bases. The CDR3 covers 16 residues. CDR1 and CDR2 (germline): SGHNT, YYREEE (reference sequence). V lost 5 bases and J lost 5; bases outside the gene matches: 8. The CDR3, as DNA: TGTGCCAGCAGTCAGACTAGCGGGGGGGCACGGGAGACCCAGTACTTC. Translated: CASSQTSGGARETQYF.